There are many counts of the clone carrying this T cell receptor (beta chain). This CDR3 has 13 residues. The V and J ends lost 3 bases and 4 bases, in that order; junction bases with no gene match: 2. CDR1 and CDR2 from the germline V gene are SGHVS and FNYEAQ. This record belongs to a study of T cell repertoires in cytomegalovirus infection. Across the study: Based on public TCR beta signatures, there were indications of CMV infection and of a matching HLA type.

TCRdb reprocessed the reads with MiXCR, giving one entry per CDR3 protein. Of 150,000 to 200,000 distinct CDR3 sequences listed, about an eighth are singletons. The rearrangement joins TRBV7-6 to TRBJ2-5; 7 positions match TRBD1. The sample taken for sequencing was PBMCs. This TCR came from a human donor in good health (CMV status not recorded). Some clones in this sample may be carry-over from other donors' samples. Here the CDR3 reads CASSLNRGETQYF. DNA for the CDR3: TGTGCCAGCAGCTTGAACAGGGGAGAGACCCAGTACTTC.